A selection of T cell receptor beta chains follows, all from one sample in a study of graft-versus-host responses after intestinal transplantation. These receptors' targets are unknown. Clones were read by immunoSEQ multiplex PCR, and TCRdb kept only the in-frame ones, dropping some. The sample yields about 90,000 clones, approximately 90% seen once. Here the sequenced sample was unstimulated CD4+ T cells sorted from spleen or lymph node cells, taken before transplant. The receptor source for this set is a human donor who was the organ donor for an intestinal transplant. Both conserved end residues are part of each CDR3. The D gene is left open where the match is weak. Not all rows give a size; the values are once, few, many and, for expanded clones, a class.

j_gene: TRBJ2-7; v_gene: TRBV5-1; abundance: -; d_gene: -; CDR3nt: TGCGCCAGCAGGCCTGCAGGGTCCGTCTACGAGCAGTACTTC; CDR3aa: CASRPAGSVYEQYF
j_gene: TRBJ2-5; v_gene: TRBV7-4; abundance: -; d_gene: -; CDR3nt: TGTGCCACCCATGGAGTTGCGACCCAGTACTTC; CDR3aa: CATHGVATQYF
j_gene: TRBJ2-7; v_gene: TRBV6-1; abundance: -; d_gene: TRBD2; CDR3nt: TGTGCCAGCAGTGCTCTGACTAGCGGGAGGAGTAGTAGATACGAGCAGTACTTC; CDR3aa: CASSALTSGRSSRYEQYF
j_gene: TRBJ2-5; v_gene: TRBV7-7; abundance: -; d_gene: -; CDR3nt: TGTGCTAGCAGCCAAAATCCTAGTACCGAGACCCAGTACTTC; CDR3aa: CASSQNPSTETQYF
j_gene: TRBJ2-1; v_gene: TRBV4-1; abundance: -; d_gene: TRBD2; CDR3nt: TGCGCCAGCAGCCAAGTCCTTGGCGGGAGGCCGGCGGAGCAGTTCTTC; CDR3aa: CASSQVLGGRPAEQFF
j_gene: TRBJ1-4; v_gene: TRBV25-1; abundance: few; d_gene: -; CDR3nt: TGTGCCAGCAGTGAACCCGGTAATCATAATGAAAAACTGTTTTTT; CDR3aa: CASSEPGNHNEKLFF
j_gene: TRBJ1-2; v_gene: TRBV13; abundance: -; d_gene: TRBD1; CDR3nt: TGTGCCAGCAGCCAGGCTGCGGGGACAGCCTATGGCTACACCTTC; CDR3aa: CASSQAAGTAYGYTF
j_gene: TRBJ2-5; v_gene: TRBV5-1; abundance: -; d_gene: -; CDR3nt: TGCGCCAGCAGCTTGGCTACAGGCCTTCGGCGAGAGACCCAGTACTTC; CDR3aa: CASSLATGLRRETQYF
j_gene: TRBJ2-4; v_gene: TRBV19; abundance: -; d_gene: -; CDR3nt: TGTGCCAGTAGTATAGTACGGACTGGAACTTTAGCCAAAAACATTCAGTACTTC; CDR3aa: CASSIVRTGTLAKNIQYF
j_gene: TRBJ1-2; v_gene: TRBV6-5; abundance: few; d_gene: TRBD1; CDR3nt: TGTGCCAGCAGCATAAATTCCGGGACAGGGATTTACTTC; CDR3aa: CASSINSGTGIYF
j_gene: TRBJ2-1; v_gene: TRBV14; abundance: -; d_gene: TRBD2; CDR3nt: TGTGCCAGCAGTCCTGGACTAGCGGTTTGGAATGAGCAGTTCTTC; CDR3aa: CASSPGLAVWNEQFF
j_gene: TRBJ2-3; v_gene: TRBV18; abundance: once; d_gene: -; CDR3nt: TGTGCCAGCTCACCAATGTGGGGGACTAGCACAGATACGCAGTATTTT; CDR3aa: CASSPMWGTSTDTQYF
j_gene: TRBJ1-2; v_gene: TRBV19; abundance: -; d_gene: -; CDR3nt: TGTGCCAGTAGGACGGACACCTCGGGTGGCTACACCTTC; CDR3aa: CASRTDTSGGYTF
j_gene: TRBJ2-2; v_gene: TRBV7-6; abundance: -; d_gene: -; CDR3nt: TGTGCCAGCAGCTCCCGACAGGCCGGGGAGCTGTTTTTT; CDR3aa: CASSSRQAGELFF
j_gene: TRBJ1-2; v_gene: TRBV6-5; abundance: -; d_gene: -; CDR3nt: TGTGCCAGCAGGACGAGGGCAGGAGGATATGGCTACACCTTC; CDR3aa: CASRTRAGGYGYTF
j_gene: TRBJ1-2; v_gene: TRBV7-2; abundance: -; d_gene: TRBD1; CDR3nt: TGTGCCAGCAGCCAACAGTTGGGGACAGCTCATGGCTACACCTTC; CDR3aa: CASSQQLGTAHGYTF
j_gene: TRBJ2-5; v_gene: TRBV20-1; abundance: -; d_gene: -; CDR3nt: TGCAGTGGGGGAGTCGGAGAGACCCAGTACTTC; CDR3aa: CSGGVGETQYF
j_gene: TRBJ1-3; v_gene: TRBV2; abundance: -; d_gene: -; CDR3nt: TGTGCCAGCATAGAGAGCTCTGGAAACACCATATATTTT; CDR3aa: CASIESSGNTIYF
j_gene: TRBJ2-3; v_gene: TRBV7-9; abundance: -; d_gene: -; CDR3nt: TGTGCCAGCAGCTATCGAGATACGCAGTATTTT; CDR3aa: CASSYRDTQYF
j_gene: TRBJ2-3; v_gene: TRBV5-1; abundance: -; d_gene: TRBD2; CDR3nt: TGCGCCAGCAGCCCTGGGACTAGCGGGAGCACAGATACGCAGTATTTT; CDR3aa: CASSPGTSGSTDTQYF
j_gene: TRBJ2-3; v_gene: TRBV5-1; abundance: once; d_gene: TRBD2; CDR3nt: TGCGCCAGCAGCTTGGCACTAGCGGGGGCCGGCACAGATACGCAGTATTTT; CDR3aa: CASSLALAGAGTDTQYF
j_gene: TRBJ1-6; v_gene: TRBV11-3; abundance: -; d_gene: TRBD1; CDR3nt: TGTGCCAGCAGCTTAGATTGGGGGCCGGACAGGGGTAATTCACCCCTCCACTTT; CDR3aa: CASSLDWGPDRGNSPLHF
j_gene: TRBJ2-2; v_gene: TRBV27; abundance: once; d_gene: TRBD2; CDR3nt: TGTGCCAGCAGTTTCCGGACTAGCGGGACTACCCCACCCGGGGAGCTGTTTTTT; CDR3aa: CASSFRTSGTTPPGELFF
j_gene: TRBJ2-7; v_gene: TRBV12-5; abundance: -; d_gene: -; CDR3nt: TGTGCTAGTGGCCTGGGCTTCCTGGAGCAGTACTTC; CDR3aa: CASGLGFLEQYF
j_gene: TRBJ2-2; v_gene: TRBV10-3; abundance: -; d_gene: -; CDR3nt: TGTGCCATCAGTCCCACTTCGTTCGACACCGGGGAGCTGTTTTTT; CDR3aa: CAISPTSFDTGELFF
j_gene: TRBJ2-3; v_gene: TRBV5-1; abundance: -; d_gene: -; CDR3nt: TGCGCCAGCAGCTTGTTGGCCCACGCCAGTACAGATACGCAGTATTTT; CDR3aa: CASSLLAHASTDTQYF
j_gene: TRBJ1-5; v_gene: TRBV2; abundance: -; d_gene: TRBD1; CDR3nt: TGTGCCAGCAGTTCTTACCCGGACAGGATGGGGGAAGATCAGCCCCAGCATTTT; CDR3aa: CASSSYPDRMGEDQPQHF
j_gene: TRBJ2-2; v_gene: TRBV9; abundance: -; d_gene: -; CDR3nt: TGTGCCAGCAGCGTCTCGTATGGCTACACCGGGGAGCTGTTTTTT; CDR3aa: CASSVSYGYTGELFF
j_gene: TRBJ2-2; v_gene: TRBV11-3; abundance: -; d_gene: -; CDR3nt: TGTGCCAGCAGCTTACAGGGGCGCTTTGTCCCGAACACCGGGGAGCTGTTTTTT; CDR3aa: CASSLQGRFVPNTGELFF
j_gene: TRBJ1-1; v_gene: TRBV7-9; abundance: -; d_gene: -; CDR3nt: TGTGCCAGCAGCTGGGGGGGTGAGGGCGATACGGCTTTCTTT; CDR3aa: CASSWGGEGDTAFF
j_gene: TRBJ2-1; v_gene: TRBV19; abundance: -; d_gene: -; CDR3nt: TGTGCCAGTAGTATAGGAAGCGGAATTTATGAGCAGTTCTTC; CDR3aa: CASSIGSGIYEQFF
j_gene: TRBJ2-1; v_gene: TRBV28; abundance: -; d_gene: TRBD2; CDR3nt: TGTGCCAGCAGACACGGGACTAGGGGTGAGCAGTTCTTC; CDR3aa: CASRHGTRGEQFF
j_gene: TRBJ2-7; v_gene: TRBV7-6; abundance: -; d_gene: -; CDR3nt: TGTGCCAGCAGCCCCCAACACGGGGACTCCTACGAGCAGTACTTC; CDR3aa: CASSPQHGDSYEQYF
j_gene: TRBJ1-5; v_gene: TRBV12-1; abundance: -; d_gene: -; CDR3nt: TGTGCCAGCAGCTTTGTACGGGACAGGCGTAATCAGCCCCAGCATTTT; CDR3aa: CASSFVRDRRNQPQHF
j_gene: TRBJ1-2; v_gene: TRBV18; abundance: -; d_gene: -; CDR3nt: TGTGCCAGCTCACCACCGCAGGGCTATGGCTACACCTTC; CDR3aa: CASSPPQGYGYTF
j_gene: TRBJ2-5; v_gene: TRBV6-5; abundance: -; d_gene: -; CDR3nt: TGTGCCAGCAGCTTAGGACTGATCCAAGAGACCCAGTACTTC; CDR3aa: CASSLGLIQETQYF
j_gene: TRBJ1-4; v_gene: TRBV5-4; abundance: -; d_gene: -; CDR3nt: TGTGCCAGCAGCTGGGACATTAATAGTGAAAAACTGTTTTTT; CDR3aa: CASSWDINSEKLFF
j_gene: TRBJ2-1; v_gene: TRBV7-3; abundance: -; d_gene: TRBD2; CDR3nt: TGTGCCAGCAGCTTAGGGACTAGCGGGAGTAATGAGCAGTTCTTC; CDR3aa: CASSLGTSGSNEQFF
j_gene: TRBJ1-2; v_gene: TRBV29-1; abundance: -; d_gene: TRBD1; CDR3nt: TGCAGCGTTACAGTGGGGACAGTGAACTATGGCTACACCTTC; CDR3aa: CSVTVGTVNYGYTF
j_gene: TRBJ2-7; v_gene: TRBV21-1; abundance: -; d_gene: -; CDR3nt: TGTGCCAGCAGCCGAATGCGGGAGACGTCCTACGAGCAGTACTTC; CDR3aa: CASSRMRETSYEQYF
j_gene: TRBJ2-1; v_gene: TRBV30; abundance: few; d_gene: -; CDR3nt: TGTGCCTGGAGTAAGTGGGAGAGCAATGAGCAGTTCTTC; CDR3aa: CAWSKWESNEQFF
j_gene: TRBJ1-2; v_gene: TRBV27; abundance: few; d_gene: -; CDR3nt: TGTGCCAGCAGTCCTATCCCGGGGGGAAGTTTGGGCTACACCTTC; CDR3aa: CASSPIPGGSLGYTF